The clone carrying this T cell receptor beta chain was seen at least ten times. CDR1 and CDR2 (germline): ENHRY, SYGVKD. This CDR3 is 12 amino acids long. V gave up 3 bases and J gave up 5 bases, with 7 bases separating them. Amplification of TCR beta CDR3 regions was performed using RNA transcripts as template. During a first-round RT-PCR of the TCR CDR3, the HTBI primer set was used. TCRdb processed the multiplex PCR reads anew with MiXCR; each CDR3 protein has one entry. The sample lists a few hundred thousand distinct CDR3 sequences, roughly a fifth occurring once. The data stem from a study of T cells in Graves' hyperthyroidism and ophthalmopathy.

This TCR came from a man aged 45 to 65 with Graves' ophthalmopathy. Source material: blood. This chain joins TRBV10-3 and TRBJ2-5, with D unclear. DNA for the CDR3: TGTGCCATCAGTGACCAAGGGGAGACCCAGTACTTC. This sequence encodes CAISDQGETQYF.